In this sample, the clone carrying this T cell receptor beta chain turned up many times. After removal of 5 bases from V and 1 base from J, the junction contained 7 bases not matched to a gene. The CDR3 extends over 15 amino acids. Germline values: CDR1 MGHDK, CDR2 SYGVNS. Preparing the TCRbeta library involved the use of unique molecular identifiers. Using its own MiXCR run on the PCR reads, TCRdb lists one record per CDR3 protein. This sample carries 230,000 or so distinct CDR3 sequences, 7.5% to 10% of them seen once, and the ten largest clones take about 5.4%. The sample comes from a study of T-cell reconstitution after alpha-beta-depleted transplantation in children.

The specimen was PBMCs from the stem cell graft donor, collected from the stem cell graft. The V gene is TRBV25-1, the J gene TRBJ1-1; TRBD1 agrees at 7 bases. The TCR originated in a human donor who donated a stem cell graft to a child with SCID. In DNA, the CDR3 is TGTGCCAGCAGTCCCACCCGGGACAGGAACACTGAAGCTTTCTTT. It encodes CASSPTRDRNTEAFF.